A single sample gave rise to the 9 T cell receptor beta chains below, sequenced in a study of blood T cells in healthy people across ages. Primed by a sample-barcoded 5' primer and a J-beta primer mix, a second PCR proceeded for roughly 6 to 12 cycles. In TCRdb, the 5' RACE reads were re-called with MiXCR into one record per CDR3 protein. Of about 800,000 distinct CDR3 sequences in the sample, around 25% were seen once. These data are also associated with another study on T cells of mothers and their children.

The sequenced material came from blood. The receptors derive from a boy aged 5-17 years in good health.

The chain recombines TRBV6-6 with TRBJ1-2; a weak D match, TRBD1 (6 bases). CDR3 length equals 14 residues. CDR1 is MNHNY, CDR2 SVGAGI, per germline (reference sequence). V gave up 0 bases and J gave up 5 bases, with 10 bases separating them. In nucleotides, the CDR3 is TGTGCCAGCAGTTACTCCAACAGGGCTTATGGCTACACCTTC. This gives the protein CASSYSNRAYGYTF.

With regard to this clonotype: The junction and the germline gene differ at one end; a read error may be behind it. This chain joins TRBV7-9 and TRBJ2-5; D might be TRBD2 (7 bases). Germline V gene sequence: CDR1 SEHNR, CDR2 FQNEAQ (reference sequence). This CDR3 is built from 15 residues. CDR3 DNA: TGTGCCAGCAGCTTAGCGGGGGGGCTACAAGAGACCCAGTCCTTC. It yields the protein CASSLAGGLQETQSF.

This clonotype has only a few counts. CDR3 DNA sequence: TGCGCCAGCAGCCTCCCACCAGACGAAGAGACCCAGTACTTC. As protein: CASSLPPDEETQYF. The rearrangement links TRBV5-1 to TRBJ2-5; D gene ambiguous. The V gene lost 4 bases and the J gene lost 3 bases, with 13 bases spanning the gap. The CDR3 is 14 amino acids. The V gene's germline CDR1 is SGHRS and CDR2 YFSETQ. Looking up the rest from reference TRBV5-1 and TRBJ2-5 gives the full variable domain: KAGVTQTPRYLIKTRGQQVTLSCSPISGHRSVSWYQQTPGQGLQFLFEYFSETQRNKGNFPGRFSGRQFSNSRSEMNVSTLELGDSALYLCASSLPPDEETQYFGPGTRLLVL.

In its sample, this clonotype was seen once. The CDR3 is CASRSLRGDTQYF. In DNA form, the CDR3 reads TGTGCCAGCAGGTCCTTGCGGGGAGATACGCAGTATTTT. The chain employs TRBV14 and TRBJ2-3, with D perhaps TRBD2 (6 bases). CDR3 length: 13 amino acids. Germline CDR1 SGHDN, CDR2 FVKESK. Trimming removed 6 bases at V and 5 bases at J, with 12 bases between.

The chain combines TRBV5-6 with TRBJ2-3; TRBD1 matches at 8 bases. Unmatched junction bases numbered 3, after V lost 0 bases and J lost 0 bases. Germline V gene lookup returns CDR1 SGHDT and CDR2 YYEEEE. This CDR3 is 16 amino acids long. The CDR3, as DNA: TGTGCCAGCAGCTTGGGGACAGGGCATAGCACAGATACGCAGTATTTT. This encodes CASSLGTGHSTDTQYF.

The J gene is TRBJ1-4, the V gene TRBV11-2, with D tentatively TRBD1 (6 bases). The V and J ends lost 1 base and 7 bases respectively, with 13 bases between them. The CDR3 length is 15 residues. Germline V gene data show CDR1 as SGHAT and CDR2 as FQNNGV. The CDR3 sequence: CASSLAAGALEKLFF. DNA of the CDR3: TGTGCCAGCAGCTTAGCTGCAGGGGCCCTTGAAAAACTGTTTTTT.

The chain links TRBV7-2 to TRBJ1-4, with a weak D call TRBD1 (5 bases). Germline V CDR1 and CDR2: SGHTA, FQGNSA. This CDR3 spans 15 amino acids. Trimming left V 1 base short and J 3 bases short, with 9 bases between. The CDR3 sequence is CASSLVMGPNEKLFF. For the CDR3, the DNA is TGTGCCAGCAGCTTAGTAATGGGACCTAATGAAAAACTGTTTTTT.

This chain uses TRBV29-1 with TRBJ1-2, with TRBD1 matching 7 bases. With V trimmed by 7 bases and J by 4 bases, 9 bases remained unmatched. Germline V gene lookup returns CDR1 SQVTM and CDR2 ANQGSEA. The CDR3 runs to 13 residues. CDR3 residues: CSARDSGGYGYTF. The CDR3 coding sequence is TGCAGCGCACGGGACAGCGGGGGCTATGGCTACACCTTC.

The rearrangement uses TRBV6-2 or TRBV6-3 and TRBJ2-1, with 7 bases aligning to TRBD2. The CDR3 consists of 15 residues. Germline V gives CDR1 MNHEY, CDR2 SVGEGT. Trimming took 6 bases from V and 7 from J; bases not matched to a gene: 12. The CDR3 DNA sequence: TGTGCCAGCAGCCCCCATGAAGGGGAGGGGAATGAGCAGTTCTTC. It codes for CASSPHEGEGNEQFF.